The 21 T cell receptor beta chains below were found in one sample sequenced in a study of T cells in pancreatic ductal adenocarcinoma. The table came from immunoSEQ multiplex PCR; TCRdb's copy has only in-frame clones and leaves some out. The table lists over 100,000 clones, about 96% of them singletons. The selected patients with pancreatic ductal adenocarcinoma had surgery but no neoadjuvant therapy. The sequenced sample was PBMCs. These TCRs come from a human donor with pancreatic ductal adenocarcinoma.

The gene calls are TRBV18 and TRBJ1-4; a weak D match, TRBD1 (5 bases). The V gene's germline CDR1 is KGHSH and CDR2 LQKENI. V was trimmed by 2 bases and J by 7 bases, leaving 14 bases between them. This CDR3 is 15 amino acids long. This CDR3 is CASSPNRDGGEKLFF. CDR3 nucleotide sequence: TGTGCCAGCTCACCAAACCGGGACGGGGGTGAAAAACTGTTTTTT.

The chain joins TRBV7-9 to TRBJ2-3; D gene ambiguous. The germline V gene has CDR1 SEHNR and CDR2 FQNEAQ (reference sequence). The CDR3 is made up of 16 amino acids. The V end lost 2 bases, the J end lost 3 bases, and 15 bases lay between the germline ends. This CDR3 reads CASSLYGGSETDTQYF. In DNA, the CDR3 is TGTGCCAGCAGCTTATACGGCGGCAGTGAGACAGATACGCAGTATTTT.

This chain uses TRBV4-2 with TRBJ2-5; D not resolved. The CDR3 is 14 residues long. Deletions cut 0 bases from V and 4 bases from J, with 9 bases between. CDR1 is LGHNA and CDR2 is YNFKEQ in the germline V gene. CDR3 DNA sequence: TGTGCCAGCAGCCAAGAGTTGACTGGAGAGACCCAGTACTTC. It codes for CASSQELTGETQYF.

A word on this clone: Distinct nucleotide sequences in the sample also encode this CDR3. The chain uses TRBV9 and TRBJ2-1; 7 bases agree with TRBD2. J gave up 4 bases and V 0 bases, and 4 bases lay outside the gene matches. This CDR3 is built from 15 residues. Germline assignment: CDR1 SGDLS and CDR2 YYNGEE. The CDR3 DNA sequence: TGTGCCAGCAGCGTAGATGGCGGGAGTTACAATGAGCAGTTCTTC. Translated, it gives CASSVDGGSYNEQFF.

The chain recombines TRBV30 with TRBJ1-2; D is perhaps TRBD1 (6 bases). V lost 0 bases to trimming and J lost 3 bases, with 8 bases between them. The CDR3 runs 13 residues. The V gene's germline CDR1 is GTSNPN and CDR2 SVGIG (reference sequence). The CDR3 coding sequence is TGTGCCTGGAGTGTACAGGGTGACTATGGCTACACCTTC. Amino acid sequence: CAWSVQGDYGYTF.

The V gene is TRBV6-5, the J gene TRBJ2-4, with a possible D match to TRBD2 (6 bases). The V gene lost 6 bases and the J gene lost 6 bases, with 15 bases spanning the gap. The CDR3 totals 14 residues. Germline CDR1 and CDR2: MNHEY and SVGAGI. CDR3 loop: CASRTGERRNIQYF. The CDR3 DNA is TGTGCCAGCAGGACGGGAGAGCGAAGAAACATTCAGTACTTC.

The CDR3 sequence is CASSHSYEQYF. CDR3 coding DNA: TGTGCCAGCAGTCACTCCTACGAGCAGTACTTC. The rearrangement uses TRBV28 and TRBJ2-7; D is uncertain. V lost 5 bases, J lost 0 bases, and 2 bases lay in between. The CDR3 is made up of 11 amino acids. CDR1 is MDHEN and CDR2 is SYDVKM in the germline V gene.

The V and J genes are TRBV5-4 and TRBJ2-3, with TRBD2 matching 9 bases. The CDR3 loop spans 15 amino acids. Unmatched junction bases numbered 5, after V lost 4 bases and J lost 2 bases. Per germline, CDR1 SGHNT and CDR2 YYREEE (reference sequence). The CDR3: CASSIAGEFTDTQYF. The CDR3 region has the DNA TGTGCCAGCAGCATAGCGGGAGAGTTCACAGATACGCAGTATTTT.

The chain uses TRBV7-3 and TRBJ2-1, with 11 nucleotides matching TRBD2. This CDR3 is built from 15 residues. CDR1 and CDR2 (germline): SGHTA, FQGTGA. Trimming took 2 bases from V and 6 from J; bases not matched to a gene: 3. This chain's CDR3 is CASSLALAGANEQFF. The CDR3 nucleotides read TGTGCCAGCAGCTTAGCACTAGCGGGAGCCAATGAGCAGTTCTTC.

The chain is built from TRBV10-3 and TRBJ1-2; no clear D gene. The V end lost 3 bases, the J end lost 2 bases, and 13 bases lay between the germline ends. The CDR3 runs 15 residues. Germline V lookup: CDR1 ENHRY, CDR2 SYGVKD. The CDR3 DNA follows: TGTGCCATCAGTGATCTCGCCAGCAGGAACTATGGCTACACCTTC. Translating gives CAISDLASRNYGYTF.

J is TRBJ2-7 and V is TRBV10-3, with 9 bases matching TRBD2. The V segment lost 8 bases and the J segment 0 bases; nucleotides outside the gene matches: 11. This CDR3 spans 16 amino acids. Germline V gene sequence: CDR1 ENHRY, CDR2 SYGVKD. The CDR3 protein is CAIRASGTKFSYEQYF. Written as DNA, the CDR3 is TGTGCCATCCGGGCTAGCGGGACGAAATTCTCCTACGAGCAGTACTTC.

This clone came up once. The rearrangement uses TRBV27 and TRBJ1-2, with D possibly being TRBD1 (6 bases). V was trimmed by 4 bases and J by 4 bases, leaving 13 bases between them. Germline lookup yields CDR1 MNHEY and CDR2 SMNVEV (reference sequence). The CDR3 spans 14 residues. In DNA form, the CDR3 reads TGTGCCAGCAGTTCCAAAGGACAGCTCTATGGCTACACCTTC. This translates into CASSSKGQLYGYTF.

The chain uses TRBV9 and TRBJ2-5, with TRBD2 as a possible D gene (6 bases). The CDR3 is 13 residues long. From germline, CDR1 is SGDLS and CDR2 YYNGEE. V lost 2 bases to trimming and J lost 3 bases, with 8 bases between them. Here the CDR3 DNA reads TGTGCCAGCAGCGTGGGGGGTGAAGAGACCCAGTACTTC. It encodes CASSVGGEETQYF. Full variable domain (outside the CDR3, taken from reference TRBV9 and TRBJ2-5): DSGVTQTPKHLITATGQRVTLRCSPRSGDLSVYWYQQSLDQGLQFLIQYYNGEERAKGNILERFSAQQFPDLHSELNLSSLELGDSALYFCASSVGGEETQYFGPGTRLLVL.

The V and J genes are TRBV5-1 and TRBJ2-3, with D maybe TRBD2 (5 bases). The ends were cut back, 0 bases at V and 2 bases at J, with 13 bases in the middle. Germline loops: CDR1 SGHRS, CDR2 YFSETQ. The CDR3 runs 16 residues. The CDR3 reads CASSLERGTYTDTQYF. CDR3 DNA: TGCGCCAGCAGCTTGGAACGGGGAACCTACACAGATACGCAGTATTTT.

This chain connects TRBV15 to TRBJ1-2; D is ambiguous. CDR3 length equals 15 residues. V was clipped by 0 bases and J by 2 bases, with 10 bases between them. Germline V CDR1 and CDR2: LNHNV, YYDKDF (reference sequence). The chain's CDR3 is CATSRERGVNYGYTF. The CDR3 DNA is TGTGCCACCAGCAGAGAGCGAGGTGTGAACTATGGCTACACCTTC.

The rearrangement joins TRBV7-9 to TRBJ2-3, with D possibly TRBD2 on 5 matching bases. Trimming removed 1 base from V and 0 bases from J, with 14 bases in between. This CDR3 contains 17 residues. Germline lookup yields CDR1 SEHNR and CDR2 FQNEAQ (reference sequence). The CDR3 protein is CASSLVPRLPSTDTQYF. DNA of the CDR3: TGTGCCAGCAGCTTAGTACCGAGACTACCTAGCACAGATACGCAGTATTTT.

V usage is TRBV10-2 and J usage is TRBJ2-1, with 8 bases matching TRBD2. Germline lookup yields CDR1 WSHSY and CDR2 SAAADI. CDR3 length: 15 residues. Trimming removed 7 bases from V and 4 bases from J; junction bases left unmatched: 9. CDR3 residues: CASTASGPLYNEQFF. The CDR3 DNA follows: TGCGCCAGCACGGCTAGCGGGCCCCTGTACAATGAGCAGTTCTTC.

The chain couples TRBV10-3 to TRBJ1-4; 9 bases are shared with TRBD1. V shed 6 bases, J shed 6 bases, and the junction held 5 bases outside the gene matches. This CDR3 comprises 14 residues. Germline V CDR1 and CDR2: ENHRY, SYGVKD. In DNA, the CDR3 is TGTGCCATCAGACAGGGGGCTAATGATGAAAAACTGTTTTTT. It translates to CAIRQGANDEKLFF.

In regard to this clone: Other DNA sequences of this sample code for an identical CDR3. The V call is TRBV9, the J call TRBJ2-3, with 7 positions matching TRBD2. The germline gives CDR1 SGDLS, CDR2 YYNGEE. J was trimmed by 2 bases and V by 3 bases; bases with no gene match: 6. CDR3 size: 15 residues. Here the CDR3 DNA reads TGTGCCAGCAGCGCCACCGGGACTAACACAGATACGCAGTATTTT. Its protein is CASSATGTNTDTQYF. The entire variable domain, with the rest obtained from reference TRBV9 and TRBJ2-3, is as follows: DSGVTQTPKHLITATGQRVTLRCSPRSGDLSVYWYQQSLDQGLQFLIQYYNGEERAKGNILERFSAQQFPDLHSELNLSSLELGDSALYFCASSATGTNTDTQYFGPGTRLTVL.

This sequence joins TRBV6-5 and TRBJ2-5, with a possible D match to TRBD2 (5 bases). The germline CDR1 and CDR2 sequences are MNHEY and SVGAGI. The CDR3 totals 15 residues. V was shortened by 0 bases and J by 3 bases, with 11 bases between the two germline ends. CDR3 DNA: TGTGCCAGCAGTTACTCGAGTCGGGGTGAAGAGACCCAGTACTTC. Translation gives CASSYSSRGEETQYF.

The chain uses TRBV5-8 and TRBJ2-2, with 9 nucleotides matching TRBD2. The CDR3 loop spans 16 amino acids. Germline V gene lookup returns CDR1 SGHTS and CDR2 YDEGEE. V dropped 7 bases and J dropped 7; count of bases not matched to a gene: 14. CDR3 region: CASLPAAGLAIGELFF. The DNA of the CDR3 is TGTGCCAGCTTACCGGCAGCGGGACTAGCTATCGGGGAGCTGTTTTTT.